A selection of T cell receptor beta chains follows, all from one sample in a study of cytomegalovirus exposure and HLA in healthy donors. Generated by immunoSEQ multiplex PCR, the TCRdb table keeps only in-frame clones and is missing some. The repertoire consists of some 140,000 clones, with 60% to 85% occurring once and the leading ten covering more than 0.95%. Specimen: PBMCs. The receptors derive from a man between 18 and 35 years old in good health and CMV-seronegative. CDR3s include the opening cysteine and the closing phenylalanine or tryptophan. The D gene is left open where the match is weak. Not every row has a clone size; where given, it reads once, few, many or a size class.

V,D,size,J,DNA,CDR3
TRBV25-1,TRBD1,-,TRBJ1-2,TGTGCCAGCAGCGGAAATACACCGACAGGGAACTATGGCTACACCTTC,CASSGNTPTGNYGYTF
TRBV7-2,TRBD1,-,TRBJ1-2,TGTGCCAGCAGCTTAAACAGGGGGGATGGCTACACCTTC,CASSLNRGDGYTF
TRBV7-9,-,-,TRBJ1-1,TGTGCCAGCAGCTTAGATAGATCTACTGAAGCTTTCTTT,CASSLDRSTEAFF
TRBV27,-,-,TRBJ1-2,TGTGCCAGCAGTTTTAGTGGCTATGGCTACACCTTC,CASSFSGYGYTF
TRBV27,-,-,TRBJ2-5,TGTGCCAGCAGCCCAGGTATCTTCCGGGGGGAGACCCAGTACTTC,CASSPGIFRGETQYF
TRBV7-8,-,-,TRBJ2-7,TGTGCCAGCAGCTTATTCGGGGACTACGAGCAGTACTTC,CASSLFGDYEQYF
TRBV21-1,-,-,TRBJ1-6,TGTGCCAGCAGCAAATCGGCAAGGCAGGGACTTAATTCACCCCTCCACTTT,CASSKSARQGLNSPLHF
TRBV5-5,-,-,TRBJ1-2,TGTGCCAGCAGCCCAATAACAGGGTCCGCCTATGGCTACACCTTC,CASSPITGSAYGYTF
TRBV2,TRBD2,-,TRBJ2-5,TGTGCCAGCAGTGACGGTTTTGGGACTAGCAGCCTTTTAGAGACCCAGTACTTC,CASSDGFGTSSLLETQYF
TRBV9,-,once,TRBJ2-2,TGTGCCTGCTCATCGGGAGTGAACACCGGGGAGCTGTTTTTT,CACSSGVNTGELFF
TRBV6-5,TRBD2,-,TRBJ2-7,TGTGCCAGCACCACCGGGGGGTCCGAGCAGTACTTC,CASTTGGSEQYF
TRBV7-9,-,-,TRBJ1-1,TGTGCCAGCAGAGGCAGGGCAAAGAACACTGAAGCTTTCTTT,CASRGRAKNTEAFF
TRBV9,-,-,TRBJ2-1,TGTGCCAGCAGCGTAGTGAGCCAGGGCTCCTACAATGAGCAGTTCTTC,CASSVVSQGSYNEQFF
TRBV7-2,TRBD2,-,TRBJ2-6,TGTGCCAGCAGCAGGACTAGCGGGGGGTATTCCTCTGGGGCCAACGTCCTGACTTTC,CASSRTSGGYSSGANVLTF
TRBV19,-,-,TRBJ1-2,TGTGCCAGTAGTATTCGCGGGGGAGGCTATGGCTACACCTTC,CASSIRGGGYGYTF
TRBV6-5,-,-,TRBJ2-7,TGTGCCAGCAGCCCCTTCCGGGGGGCCGGGGGGCAGTACTTC,CASSPFRGAGGQYF
TRBV2,-,-,TRBJ2-7,TGTGCCAGCGCAAACAGGGTGTTGGCCTACGAGCAGTACTTC,CASANRVLAYEQYF